These 3 T cell receptor beta chains were sequenced from one sample in a study of cytomegalovirus exposure and HLA in healthy donors. It was with 60 Vbeta and 13 Jbeta primers that the PCR ran. Generated by immunoSEQ multiplex PCR, the TCRdb table keeps only in-frame clones and is missing some. The sample consists of around 150,000 clones, over 75% of them appearing once. Sequencing was performed on PBMCs. These receptors were collected from a man aged 25 to 40 in good health and CMV-seropositive.

The chain has TRBV2 and TRBJ2-3; D uncertain. The ends were cut back, 2 bases at V and 4 bases at J, with 4 bases in the middle. The CDR3 covers 12 residues. CDR1 and CDR2 (germline): SNHLY, FYNNEI. CDR3 in DNA: TGTGCCAGCAGTGAAACTGCAGATACGCAGTATTTT. This codes for CASSETADTQYF.

This chain joins TRBV21-1 and TRBJ2-5; the D call in the table, TRBD1, was not verified against the DNA. TRBV21-1 is flagged as a pseudogene. The CDR3 has 15 residues. DNA for the CDR3: TGTGCCAGCGTCTACCGGGACAGGGGGCGGGAGACCCAGTACTTC. It translates to CASVYRDRGRETQYF.

V and J are TRBV5-6 and TRBJ2-7; 8 bases align to TRBD1. Germline V gene lookup returns CDR1 SGHDT and CDR2 YYEEEE. The CDR3 consists of 15 residues. The junction had 10 bases not matched to a gene; V was cut back by 4 bases and J by 4 bases. The CDR3: CASSLGTGHLYEQYF. DNA of the CDR3: TGTGCCAGCAGCCTTGGGACAGGACATCTTTACGAGCAGTACTTC.